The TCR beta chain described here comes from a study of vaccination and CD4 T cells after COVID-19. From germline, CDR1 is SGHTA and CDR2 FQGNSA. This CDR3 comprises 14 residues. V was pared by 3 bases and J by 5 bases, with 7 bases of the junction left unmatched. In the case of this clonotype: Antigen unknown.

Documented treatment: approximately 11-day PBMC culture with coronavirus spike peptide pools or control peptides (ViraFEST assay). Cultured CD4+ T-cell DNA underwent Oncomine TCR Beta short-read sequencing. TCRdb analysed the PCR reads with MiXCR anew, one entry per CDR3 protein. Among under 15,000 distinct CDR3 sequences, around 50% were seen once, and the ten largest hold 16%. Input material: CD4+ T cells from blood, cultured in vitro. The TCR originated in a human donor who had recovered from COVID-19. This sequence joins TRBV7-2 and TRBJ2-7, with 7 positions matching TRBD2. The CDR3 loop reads CASSFVASGDEQYF. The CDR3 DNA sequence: TGTGCCAGCAGCTTTGTCGCTAGCGGAGACGAGCAGTACTTC.